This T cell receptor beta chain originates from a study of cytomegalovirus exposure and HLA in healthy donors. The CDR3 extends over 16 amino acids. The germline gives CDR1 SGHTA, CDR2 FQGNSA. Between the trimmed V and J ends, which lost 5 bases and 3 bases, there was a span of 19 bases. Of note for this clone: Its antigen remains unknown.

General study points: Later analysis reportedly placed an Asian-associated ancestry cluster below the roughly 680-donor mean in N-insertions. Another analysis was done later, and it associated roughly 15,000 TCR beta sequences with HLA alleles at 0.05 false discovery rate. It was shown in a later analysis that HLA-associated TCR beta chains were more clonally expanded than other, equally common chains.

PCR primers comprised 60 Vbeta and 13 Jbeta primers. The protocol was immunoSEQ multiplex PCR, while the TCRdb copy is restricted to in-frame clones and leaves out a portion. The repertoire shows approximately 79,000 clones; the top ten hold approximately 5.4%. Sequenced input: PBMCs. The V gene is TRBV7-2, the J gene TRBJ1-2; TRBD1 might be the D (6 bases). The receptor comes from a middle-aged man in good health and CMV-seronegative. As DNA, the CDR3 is TGTGCCAGCAGCGCAACAGGGCAGGGCACATACTATGGCTACACCTTC. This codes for CASSATGQGTYYGYTF.